The clone carrying this T cell receptor beta chain has just a few counts. Its antigen is currently unknown. In TCRdb, the RACE reads were re-called with MiXCR into one record per CDR3 protein. The sample carries around 99,000 distinct CDR3 sequences, less than 10% recorded once. The data originate from a study of human T cells and chemical hapten exposure. Overall study results and limits: TCRs whose frequency exceeded 1 in 1000 remained the same following DPC sensitization.

Time point given: patch test 2, 6 weeks after DPC sensitization. Treatment meaning: therapeutic diphenylcyclopropenone sensitization with weekly scalp DPC. It was unfractionated whole blood from which total RNA was extracted. Germline loops: CDR1 SGHRS, CDR2 YFSETQ. The CDR3 runs to 15 residues. V lost 0 bases, J lost 8 bases, and 17 bases lay in between. Sequencing used whole blood, obtained in connection with sensitization to the hapten diphenylcyclopropenone (DPC). The chain uses TRBV5-1 and TRBJ1-2; no firm D call. The TCR was taken from a woman in her thirties or forties with alopecia areata. Some clones in this sample may be carry-over from other donors' samples. In DNA form, the CDR3 reads TGCGCCAGCAGCTTGGGGTTTGGCCTCTTGGAAGGCTACACCTTC. Amino acid sequence: CASSLGFGLLEGYTF. The variable domain in full, with the rest retrieved from reference TRBV5-1 and TRBJ1-2, is KAGVTQTPRYLIKTRGQQVTLSCSPISGHRSVSWYQQTPGQGLQFLFEYFSETQRNKGNFPGRFSGRQFSNSRSEMNVSTLELGDSALYLCASSLGFGLLEGYTFGSGTRLTVV.